Below, one TCR beta chain is given with its context. Sequenced by immunoSEQ multiplex PCR; TCRdb stores in-frame clones only, minus some. The data show hundreds of thousands of clones, with more than 85% seen just once and approximately 1.5% held by the top ten. Before being deemed recovered, Cohort 3 donors had two negative PCRs, clearance, or symptom resolution. These data come from a study of blood T cell repertoires in COVID-19. The CDR3 contains 16 residues. Germline assignment: CDR1 SQVTM and CDR2 ANQGSEA. With 0 bases clipped from V and 7 bases from J, the junction kept 12 bases outside the gene matches.

Specimen: PBMCs or T cells enriched from blood (not recorded which). The chain is built from TRBV29-1 and TRBJ2-7, with TRBD2 matching 10 bases. This TCR derives from a woman between 50 and 59 years old who had recovered from COVID-19. CDR3 DNA: TGCAGCGTTGAAGATGAGATCGAAACTAGCGGGACGGAGCAGTACTTC. Its protein product is CSVEDEIETSGTEQYF.